The next 14 T cell receptor beta chains were all read from a single sample in a study of OX40 agonist ivuxolimab in advanced cancers. The table came from immunoSEQ multiplex PCR; TCRdb's copy has only in-frame clones and leaves some out. The sample contains tens of thousands of clones, 80% of which appear only once. This material consisted of CD4+ or CD8+ T cells sorted from blood, taken in a trial of the OX40 agonist ivuxolimab. Receptor source: an adult with an advanced solid tumor such as melanoma, head and neck, liver or kidney cancer.

The J gene is TRBJ2-1, the V gene TRBV20-1; D ambiguous. Trimming pared 6 bases from V and 9 bases from J, leaving 12 bases between. CDR3 size: 11 residues. CDR1 is DFQATT, CDR2 SNEGSKA, per germline (reference sequence). CDR3 in DNA: TGCAGTGCCTCACAAAGAACTGAGCAGTTCTTC. Its translation: CSASQRTEQFF.

The genes are TRBV9 and TRBJ1-2; D not resolved. The CDR3 covers 17 residues. CDR1 is SGDLS and CDR2 is YYNGEE in the germline V gene. Trimming cost V 2 bases and J 7 bases, with 24 bases left between them. The CDR3 nucleotides read TGTGCCAGCAGCGTGGGTGGTGGGCTGGCCCTTGCCGCTGGCTACACCTTC. As protein: CASSVGGGLALAAGYTF.

The chain recombines TRBV4-2 with TRBJ2-2; 8 nucleotides align to TRBD2. In germline, CDR1 is LGHNA, CDR2 YNFKEQ. V was clipped by 2 bases and J by 6 bases; unmatched bases: 5. The CDR3 has 15 residues. The CDR3: CASSQRGTSPGELFF. In DNA form, the CDR3 reads TGTGCCAGCAGCCAAAGGGGGACTAGTCCCGGGGAGCTGTTTTTT.

This clone was detected only once. The V gene is TRBV5-5, the J gene TRBJ1-5; 8 nucleotides line up with TRBD1. This CDR3 has 15 amino acids. Trimming at V came to 4 bases and at J to 1 base, leaving 4 bases not matched to a gene. Germline V gene sequence: CDR1 SGHKS, CDR2 YYEKEE (reference sequence). The CDR3 sequence: CASSNRTGSNQPQHF. CDR3 coding DNA: TGTGCCAGCAGCAATCGGACAGGGAGCAATCAGCCCCAGCATTTT.

The chain recombines TRBV2 with TRBJ2-2; 11 nucleotides line up with TRBD1. The CDR3 covers 14 residues. The V gene's germline CDR1 is SNHLY and CDR2 FYNNEI. Unmatched junction bases numbered 5, after V lost 7 bases and J lost 7 bases. The CDR3 DNA is TGTGCCAGCAAAAGGACAGGGGGCGACGGGGAGCTGTTTTTT. Translated: CASKRTGGDGELFF.

This clone was seen a few times. The chain employs TRBV6-1 and TRBJ1-5, with 9 nucleotides matching TRBD1. V was clipped by 3 bases and J by 4 bases; unmatched bases: 7. The CDR3 covers 16 residues. CDR1 and CDR2 from the germline V gene are MNHNS and SASEGT. CDR3 protein: CASSDYGQGTNQPQHF. The CDR3, as DNA: TGTGCCAGCAGTGATTACGGACAGGGGACAAATCAGCCCCAGCATTTT.

Details on this clone: Because the CDR3 is missing its conserved closing phenylalanine or tryptophan, this is likely a read error. V usage is TRBV30 and J usage is TRBJ2-7; D is perhaps TRBD1 or TRBD2 (5 bases each). V was pared by 3 bases and J by 1 base, with 7 bases between. CDR1 is GTSNPN, CDR2 SVGIG, per germline (reference sequence). This CDR3 contains 12 residues. The CDR3 nucleotides read TGTGCCTGGAGGGGGGAGTCCTACGAGCAGTACCTC. This translates into CAWRGESYEQYL.

This clone was observed many times. This rearrangement joins TRBV30 to TRBJ1-6; 8 bases are a match to TRBD1. This CDR3 has 15 amino acids. Germline CDR1 and CDR2: GTSNPN and SVGIG (reference sequence). J lost 9 bases, V lost 3 bases, and 10 bases had no gene match. This chain's CDR3 is CAWRTQGADSSPLHF. The CDR3, as DNA: TGTGCCTGGAGAACCCAGGGGGCTGATAGTTCACCCCTCCACTTT.

This rearrangement joins TRBV19 to TRBJ1-1; 7 bases map to TRBD1. The V and J ends lost 4 bases and 6 bases, in that order; junction bases with no gene match: 14. Per germline, CDR1 LNHDA and CDR2 SQIVND (reference sequence). CDR3 size: 16 residues. In DNA form, the CDR3 reads TGTGCCAGTAGTACTCCAGTAGCAGGGGGGCTATCTGAAGCTTTCTTT. This encodes CASSTPVAGGLSEAFF.

The CDR3 loop is CASSPPTGYHGYTF. The DNA for the CDR3 is TGCGCCAGCAGCCCCCCGACAGGATATCATGGCTACACCTTC. This chain uses TRBV5-1 with TRBJ1-2, with a possible D match to TRBD1 (6 bases). CDR1 SGHRS and CDR2 YFSETQ come from the germline V gene. The CDR3 covers 14 residues. V shed 4 bases and J shed 6 bases, with 16 bases lying between them.

The chain joins TRBV13 to TRBJ2-5, with unresolved D. The CDR3 extends over 15 amino acids. Between the trimmed V and J ends, which lost 5 bases and 1 base, there was a span of 14 bases. Per germline, CDR1 PRHDT and CDR2 FYEKMQ (reference sequence). CDR3 region: CASSPRTPGQETQYF. The CDR3 DNA reads as TGTGCCAGCAGCCCGCGGACGCCTGGCCAAGAGACCCAGTACTTC.

The CDR3 loop reads CASSYSDRGGTEAFF. CDR3 sequence (DNA): TGTGCCAGCAGTTACTCGGACAGGGGGGGCACTGAAGCTTTCTTT. The chain is built from TRBV6-6 and TRBJ1-1; the match to TRBD1 covers 10 bases. The CDR3 loop spans 15 amino acids. V was pared by 0 bases and J by 4 bases, with 2 bases of the junction left unmatched. Germline CDR1 and CDR2: MNHNY and SVGAGI (reference sequence).

In nucleotides, the CDR3 is TGTGCCAGCAGTTTAAAGGGTCCCTACGAGCAGTACTTC. It is translated as CASSLKGPYEQYF. The chain is built from TRBV27 and TRBJ2-7; the D is unclear. Germline V CDR1 and CDR2: MNHEY, SMNVEV (reference sequence). V dropped 2 bases and J dropped 2 bases, with 7 bases sitting between them. CDR3 length equals 13 residues.

The chain carries TRBV5-1 and TRBJ2-2; tentative D call: TRBD2 (6 bases). The CDR3 sequence is 16 residues long. Trimming took off 4 bases at V and 7 bases at J, with 20 bases between the two ends. Germline assignment: CDR1 SGHRS and CDR2 YFSETQ. The CDR3 sequence: CASSITTASGVGELFF. CDR3 nucleotide sequence: TGCGCCAGCAGCATAACGACAGCCTCGGGGGTCGGGGAGCTGTTTTTT.